This T cell receptor (beta chain) was recovered during a study of beta chain features in type 1 diabetes. Study-wide context: There was similarity between patients and healthy donors in age, gender and cell yields.

Study-level results: Type 1 diabetes patients showed a moderate but significant shortening of TCRB CDR3s in all four CD4+ subsets. Type 1 diabetes patients had fewer VDJ junction insertions and more deletions. The similarity of naive, central memory and Treg TCRB repertoires appeared greater among patients than among healthy donors.

Sort purity for all populations was recorded as exceeding 98%. Note on this clone: No antigen is known for it.

Investigators reverse transcribed all isolated RNA, so they sequenced expressed TCRB transcripts. The data were produced by immunoSEQ multiplex PCR, yet TCRdb's version contains in-frame clones alone and is incomplete. The repertoire includes under 300,000 clones, about 15% of them detected once, and about 0.02% sits in the top ten. Trimming removed 3 bases from V and 3 bases from J, with 8 bases in between. Germline V lookup: CDR1 SEHNR, CDR2 FQNEAQ (reference sequence). This CDR3 is 14 amino acids long. The chain carries TRBV7-9 and TRBJ1-4; possible D gene TRBD1, 5 bases. This TCR was recovered from a man aged 25 to 40 with type 1 diabetes. The sample comprised naive CD4+ T cells from blood. The CDR3 DNA is TGTGCCAGCAGCTTGGGGCAATCTAATGAAAAACTGTTTTTT. Amino acid sequence: CASSLGQSNEKLFF. Together with reference TRBV7-9 and TRBJ1-4, the CDR3 gives the full variable domain: DTGVSQNPRHKITKRGQNVTFRCDPISEHNRLYWYRQTLGQGPEFLTYFQNEAQLEKSRLLSDRFSAERPKGSFSTLEIQRTEQGDSAMYLCASSLGQSNEKLFFGSGTQLSVL.